A single TCR beta chain is shown here with its context. Its antigen remains unidentified. Base qualities are missing; no much larger clone stands one base away. Full-length TCR variable regions were amplified by 5' RACE PCR with constant-region reverse primers, followed by semi-nested PCR with Nested Universal Primer A. Using the ReliaPrep RNA Cell Miniprep System, total RNA was extracted, and the SMARTer RACE 5'/3' Kit was then used to reverse transcribe the RNA into 5'RACE-ready cDNA. Full-length TCR alpha and beta libraries were barcoded with multiplex adaptors and sequenced on an Illumina MiSeq. As for the original processing: For each of nine subset-tissue groups, sequencing data from the five patients were combined, and the groups were compared by unsupervised clustering of TCR gene usage. The Morisita-Horn index, with shared sequences weighted by their contribution to each repertoire, was used to calculate repertoire similarity. TCRdb handled the public reads itself, with Q25 trimming in fastp and clone calling in MiXCR, and kept productive beta chains. Rows merge per CDR3 protein into single entries with the most common DNA and genes. The V and J calls and clone size come from TCRdb's table, not from the authors' own analysis. For this sample there are 55,000 or so distinct CDR3 sequences; less than 25% appear just once. Jointly, the top ten make up 3.2% of the sample.

These data come from a study (dated by TCRdb to the mid-2010s). About the investigation overall: The study set out to test whether tumor-infiltrating Tregs in breast cancer get recruited from blood Tregs or are instead converted in situ from other CD4+ T cell subsets.

There are 16 amino acids in the CDR3, from cysteine to phenylalanine inclusive. Left in the record is the CDR3 DNA by itself, 48 bases read in frame from the first base. CDR1 and CDR2 are read off the germline V gene (reference sequence) as SEHNR and FQNEAQ. V is pruned by 4 bases and J by 3 bases, leaving 6 bases of the junction without a gene match. CD4+CD25+CD127-/low cells were isolated as Tregs. Tregs, naive and memory CD4+ T cells from tumor, blood and ipsilateral draining lymph nodes of about five breast cancer patients underwent full-length TCR alpha and beta sequencing. Tumor tissue and lymph nodes obtained from ipsilateral axillary dissection were perfused with PBS, minced and then digested with collagenase I and hyaluronidase. A purity exceeding 90% was confirmed by FACS for the sorted cell populations. General conclusions and limits of the study: Tumor-infiltrating Treg TCR alpha and beta sequences overlapped most with tumor naive CD4+ T cells, then with blood naive CD4+ T cells. Rather than covering whole repertoires, validation in the larger cohort was restricted to a single TCR beta V-J rearrangement. Tumor memory CD4+ T cell TCR gene usage clustered with blood and lymph node memory CD4+ cells and lymph node naive CD4+ cells.

The receptor was isolated from a female donor with breast cancer. The rearrangement joined TRBV7-9 to TRBJ2-1, and TRBD2 aligns with 10 junction nucleotides. Sample: tumor-infiltrating Tregs sorted from the breast tumor. Here is the DNA: TGTGCCAGCAGCTCGCTAGCGGGAGTGAACTACAATGAGCAGTTCTTC. Translated, this gives CASSSLAGVNYNEQFF.